The next 8 T cell receptor beta chains were all read from a single sample in a study of cytomegalovirus exposure and HLA in healthy donors. The PCR was carried out with 60 Vbeta primers and 13 Jbeta primers. The table came from immunoSEQ multiplex PCR; TCRdb's copy has only in-frame clones and leaves some out. The listing records about 140,000 clones. Input material: PBMCs. These TCRs come from a woman younger than 35 in good health and CMV-seronegative.

The V and J genes are TRBV5-1 and TRBJ2-7; 7 bases fit TRBD1. J was trimmed by 6 bases and V by 4 bases; bases with no gene match: 7. CDR3 length: 13 residues. The germline V gene encodes CDR1 SGHRS and CDR2 YFSETQ. CDR3 sequence reads: CASSLGQRGEQYF. In nucleotides, the CDR3 is TGCGCCAGCAGCCTGGGACAGAGAGGCGAGCAGTACTTC.

The rearrangement joins TRBV7-3 to TRBJ1-1, with TRBD1 identical over 8 bases. CDR1 and CDR2 from the germline V gene are SGHTA and FQGTGA. Trimming at V came to 5 bases and at J to 1 base, leaving 9 bases not matched to a gene. The CDR3 spans 16 residues. The CDR3 nucleotides are TGTGCCAGCAGCATTGATCCGGGACAGGCGAACACTGAAGCTTTCTTT. It is translated as CASSIDPGQANTEAFF.

The CDR3 sequence: CASSDSRGDNEQFF. CDR3 sequence (DNA): TGCGCCAGCAGTGATAGCAGGGGTGACAATGAGCAGTTCTTC. The genes are TRBV10-1 and TRBJ2-1; weak D call: TRBD1 (6 bases). CDR3 length equals 14 residues. Between the trimmed V and J ends, which lost 3 bases and 5 bases, there was a span of 11 bases. Germline V lookup: CDR1 WNHNN, CDR2 SYGVQD (reference sequence).

The chain joins TRBV9 to TRBJ2-5; D gene uncertain. Germline-derived CDR1 and CDR2 are SGDLS and YYNGEE. The CDR3 is 13 amino acids. The ends were cut back, 0 bases at V and 5 bases at J, with 8 bases in the middle. The chain's CDR3 is CASSVGVSETQYF. CDR3 in DNA: TGTGCCAGCAGCGTAGGCGTTTCGGAGACCCAGTACTTC.

The CDR3 coding sequence is TGTGCCACCAGCAGAGATACGGGAGGGGCCGGGGAGCTGTTTTTT. Amino acids: CATSRDTGGAGELFF. The chain employs TRBV15 and TRBJ2-2, with 8 positions matching TRBD2. This CDR3 has 15 residues. V shed 0 bases and J 6 bases; nucleotides not matched to a gene: 3. The germline CDR1 and CDR2 sequences are LNHNV and YYDKDF (reference sequence).

The chain links TRBV7-9 to TRBJ2-3; D may be TRBD2 (6 bases). Germline lookup yields CDR1 SEHNR and CDR2 FQNEAQ (reference sequence). The V gene lost 0 bases and the J gene lost 5 bases, with 12 bases spanning the gap. The CDR3 loop spans 15 amino acids. The CDR3: CASSLAGEEGDTQYF. CDR3 nucleotide sequence: TGTGCCAGCAGCTTAGCTGGAGAGGAGGGAGATACGCAGTATTTT.

The chain joins TRBV10-3 to TRBJ2-7; 9 nucleotides agree with TRBD2. The length of the CDR3 is 16 residues. V trimming: 3 bases; J trimming: 7 bases; junction bases outside the gene matches: 13. Germline V gene sequence: CDR1 ENHRY, CDR2 SYGVKD. CDR3 sequence (DNA): TGTGCCATCAGTGACCCAAAGGTTAGCGGGAGTGGAGAGCAGTACGTC. Translated: CAISDPKVSGSGEQYV.

The rearrangement uses TRBV5-6 and TRBJ2-1; D remains unclear. V lost 4 bases and J 3 bases, leaving 8 bases between the germline ends. The CDR3 runs 13 residues. The germline V gene encodes CDR1 SGHDT and CDR2 YYEEEE. The CDR3 bases are TGTGCCAGCAGCCCTGGTAGCTACAATGAGCAGTTCTTC. It yields the protein CASSPGSYNEQFF. The full variable domain, with the rest looked up from reference TRBV5-6 and TRBJ2-1, is DAGVTQSPTHLIKTRGQQVTLRCSPKSGHDTVSWYQQALGQGPQFIFQYYEEEERQRGNFPDRFSGHQFPNYSSELNVNALLLGDSALYLCASSPGSYNEQFFGPGTRLTVL.